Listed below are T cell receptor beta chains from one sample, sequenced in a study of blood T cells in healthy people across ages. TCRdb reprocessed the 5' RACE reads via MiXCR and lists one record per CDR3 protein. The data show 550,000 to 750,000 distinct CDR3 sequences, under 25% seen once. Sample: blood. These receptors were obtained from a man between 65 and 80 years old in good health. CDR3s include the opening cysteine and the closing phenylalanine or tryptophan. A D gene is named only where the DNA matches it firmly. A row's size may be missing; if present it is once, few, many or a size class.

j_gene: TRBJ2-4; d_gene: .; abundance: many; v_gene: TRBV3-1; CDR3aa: CASSQDWKNIQYF; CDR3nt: TGTGCCAGCAGCCAAGATTGGAAAAACATTCAGTACTTC
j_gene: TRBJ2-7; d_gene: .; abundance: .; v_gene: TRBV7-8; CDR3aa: CASSLEGGQLYEQYF; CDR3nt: TGTGCCAGCAGCTTAGAAGGGGGGCAACTCTACGAGCAGTACTTC
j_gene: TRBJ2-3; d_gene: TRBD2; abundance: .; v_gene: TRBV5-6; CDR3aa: CASSFGVAGGNTDTQYF; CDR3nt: TGTGCCAGCAGCTTCGGTGTAGCGGGAGGGAACACAGATACGCAGTATTTT
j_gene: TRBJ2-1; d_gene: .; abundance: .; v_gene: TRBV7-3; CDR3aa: CASTLGASNNEQFF; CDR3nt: TGTGCCAGCACCTTGGGAGCTTCTAACAATGAGCAGTTCTTC
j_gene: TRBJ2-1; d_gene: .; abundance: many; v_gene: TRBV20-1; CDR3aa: CSGFLSGSSYNEQFF; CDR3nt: TGCAGTGGATTCCTTTCCGGAAGCTCCTACAATGAGCAGTTCTTC
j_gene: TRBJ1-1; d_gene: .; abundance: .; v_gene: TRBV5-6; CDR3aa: CASSLAAVGAFF; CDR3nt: TGTGCCAGCAGCTTGGCCGCTGTTGGGGCTTTCTTT
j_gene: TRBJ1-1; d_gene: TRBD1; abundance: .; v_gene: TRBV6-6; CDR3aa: CASSYNLGQGAPEAFF; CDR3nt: TGTGCCAGCAGTTACAATTTGGGACAGGGGGCACCTGAAGCTTTCTTT
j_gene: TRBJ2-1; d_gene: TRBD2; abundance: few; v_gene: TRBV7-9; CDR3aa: CASSFKAGAYNEQFF; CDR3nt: TGTGCCAGCAGCTTCAAAGCGGGAGCTTACAATGAGCAGTTCTTC
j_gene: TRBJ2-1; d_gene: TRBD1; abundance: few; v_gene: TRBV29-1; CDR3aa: CSVFRDRDNEQFF; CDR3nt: TGCAGCGTTTTTCGTGACAGGGACAATGAGCAGTTCTTC
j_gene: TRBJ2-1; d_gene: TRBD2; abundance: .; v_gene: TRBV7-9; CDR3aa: CASSDQTGSGGEQFF; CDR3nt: TGTGCCAGCAGCGACCAAACAGGGAGCGGGGGTGAGCAGTTCTTC
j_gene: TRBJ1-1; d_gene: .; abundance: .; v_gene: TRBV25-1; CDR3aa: CASSVGLTEAFF; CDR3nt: TGTGCCAGCAGTGTGGGGCTCACTGAAGCTTTCTTT
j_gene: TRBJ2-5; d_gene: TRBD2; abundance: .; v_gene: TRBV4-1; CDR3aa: CASSQVLPTSGSAETQYF; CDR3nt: TGCGCCAGCAGCCAGGTCCTACCAACTAGCGGGAGTGCAGAGACCCAGTACTTC
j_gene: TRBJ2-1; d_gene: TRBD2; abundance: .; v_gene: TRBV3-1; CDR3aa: CASSSKTSGSPYNEQFF; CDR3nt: TGTGCCAGCAGCTCCAAGACTAGCGGGAGCCCATACAATGAGCAGTTCTTC
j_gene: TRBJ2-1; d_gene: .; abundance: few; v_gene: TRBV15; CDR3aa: CATSRNRRNEQFF; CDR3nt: TGTGCCACCAGCAGGAACCGGCGCAATGAGCAGTTCTTC
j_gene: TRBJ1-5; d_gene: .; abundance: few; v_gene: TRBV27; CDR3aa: CASNPLWGSNQPQHF; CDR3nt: TGTGCCAGCAACCCCTTATGGGGGAGCAATCAGCCCCAGCATTTT
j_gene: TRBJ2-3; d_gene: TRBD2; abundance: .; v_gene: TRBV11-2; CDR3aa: CASSLSGMSTDTQYF; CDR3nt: TGTGCCAGCAGCTTAAGCGGGATGAGCACAGATACGCAGTATTTT
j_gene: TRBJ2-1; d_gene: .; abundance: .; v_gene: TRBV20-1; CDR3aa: CSARDRAGDYNEQFF; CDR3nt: TGCAGTGCTAGAGATCGAGCGGGCGACTACAATGAGCAGTTCTTC
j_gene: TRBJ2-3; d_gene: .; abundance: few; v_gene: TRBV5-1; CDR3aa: CASSLGVADTDTQYF; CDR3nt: TGCGCCAGCAGCTTGGGGGTAGCGGACACAGATACGCAGTATTTT
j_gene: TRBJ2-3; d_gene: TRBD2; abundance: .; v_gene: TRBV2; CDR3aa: CASSDRRLAGVKDTQYF; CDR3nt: TGTGCCAGCAGTGATAGGAGATTAGCGGGAGTGAAAGATACGCAGTATTTT
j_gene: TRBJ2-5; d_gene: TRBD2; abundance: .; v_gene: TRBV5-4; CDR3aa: CASSLERGLAYQETQYF; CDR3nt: TGTGCCAGCAGCTTGGAGCGGGGGTTAGCCTACCAAGAGACCCAGTACTTC
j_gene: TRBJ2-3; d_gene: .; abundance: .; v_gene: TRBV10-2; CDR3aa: CASGSRPDTQYF; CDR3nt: TGCGCCAGCGGTTCCAGGCCAGATACGCAGTATTTT
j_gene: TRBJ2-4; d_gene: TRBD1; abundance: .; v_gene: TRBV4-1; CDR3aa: CASSQTTGRENIQYF; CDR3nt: TGCGCCAGCAGCCAAACGACAGGGAGAGAAAACATTCAGTACTTC
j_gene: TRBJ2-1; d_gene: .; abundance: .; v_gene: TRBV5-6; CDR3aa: CASRRTQSNEQFF; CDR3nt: TGTGCCAGCAGACGGACTCAGTCCAATGAGCAGTTCTTC
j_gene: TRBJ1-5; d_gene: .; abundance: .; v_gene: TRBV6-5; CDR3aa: CASSLSNPYQPQHF; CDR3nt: TGTGCCAGCAGTCTCTCGAACCCTTATCAGCCCCAGCATTTT
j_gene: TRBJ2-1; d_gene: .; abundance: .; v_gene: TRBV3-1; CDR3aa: CASSVAGEQFF; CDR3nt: TGTGCCAGCAGCGTCGCGGGTGAGCAGTTCTTC
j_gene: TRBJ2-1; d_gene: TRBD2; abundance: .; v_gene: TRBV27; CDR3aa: CASSSPSGRYHEQFF; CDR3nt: TGTGCCAGCAGTTCCCCTAGCGGGAGATATCATGAGCAGTTCTTC
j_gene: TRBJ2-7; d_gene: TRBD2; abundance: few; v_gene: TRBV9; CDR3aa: CASSVGAGEHEQYF; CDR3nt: TGTGCCAGCAGCGTAGGAGCGGGAGAACACGAGCAGTACTTC
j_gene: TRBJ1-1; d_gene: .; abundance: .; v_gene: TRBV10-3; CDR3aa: CAIRRDMNTEAFF; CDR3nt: TGTGCCATCAGAAGAGACATGAACACTGAAGCTTTCTTT